This passage covers 11 T cell receptor beta chains from one sample sequenced in a study of cytomegalovirus exposure and HLA in healthy donors. The PCR had 60 Vbeta and 13 Jbeta primers. Using immunoSEQ multiplex PCR, the repertoire was profiled, and TCRdb retains in-frame clones only, with some absent. The table has about 190,000 clones, 70% to 80% seen once. Source material: PBMCs. The receptor set was obtained from a young woman in good health and CMV-seropositive.

The J gene is TRBJ2-3, the V gene TRBV4-3; no clear D gene. V was clipped by 5 bases and J by 0 bases, with 12 bases between them. Germline CDR1 is LGHNA and CDR2 is YSLEER. CDR3 length equals 15 residues. CDR3: CASSSQILSTDTQYF. The CDR3 DNA sequence: TGCGCCAGCAGCTCTCAGATTTTAAGCACAGATACGCAGTATTTT.

V gene TRBV30 combines with J gene TRBJ1-1; a weak D match, TRBD1 (6 bases). Trimming took off 5 bases at V and 0 bases at J, with 10 bases between the two ends. CDR1 GTSNPN and CDR2 SVGIG come from the germline V gene (reference sequence). The CDR3 is 13 residues long. The CDR3: CAWGGRVNTEAFF. The CDR3 DNA is TGTGCCTGGGGGGGCAGGGTGAACACTGAAGCTTTCTTT.

The rearrangement joins TRBV28 to TRBJ2-3, with D tentatively TRBD1 (5 bases). The CDR3 length is 18 residues. The V gene's germline CDR1 is MDHEN and CDR2 SYDVKM. V lost 6 bases and J lost 0, with 22 bases in between. CDR3 in amino acids: CASSPHRRLGVSTDTQYF. In DNA form, the CDR3 reads TGTGCCAGCAGCCCACACAGGCGGTTAGGGGTAAGCACAGATACGCAGTATTTT.

The chain combines TRBV5-4 with TRBJ2-5; D gene unclear. The CDR3 loop spans 16 amino acids. In germline, CDR1 is SGHNT, CDR2 YYREEE (reference sequence). With 3 bases removed from V and 4 bases from J, the gap between germline ends came to 19 bases. Here the CDR3 reads CASSSKRETVTETQYF. In DNA form, the CDR3 reads TGTGCCAGCAGCTCTAAACGAGAAACGGTAACAGAGACCCAGTACTTC.

This clone was found once. The chain has TRBV5-4 and TRBJ1-6; 7 bases fit TRBD1. This CDR3 comprises 15 residues. Germline loops: CDR1 SGHNT, CDR2 YYREEE (reference sequence). The trim removed 4 bases at V and 10 bases at J, leaving 11 bases unmatched. The CDR3 here is CASSTAGGEDSPLHF. DNA of the CDR3: TGTGCCAGCAGCACAGCAGGGGGAGAAGACTCACCCCTCCACTTT.

The table lists this clone with a count of one. This chain uses TRBV6-1 with TRBJ2-7; tentatively, D is TRBD2 (6 bases). The CDR3 covers 14 residues. Germline CDR1 and CDR2: MNHNS and SASEGT. V was trimmed by 6 bases and J by 4 bases, leaving 16 bases between them. The CDR3 region has the DNA TGTGCCAGCAGGGGGGGAGTCTTGGGGTACGAGCAGTACTTC. Translating it yields CASRGGVLGYEQYF.

This clone was seen a single time. V and J are TRBV5-4 and TRBJ2-4, with TRBD1 matching over 7 bases. The CDR3 extends over 16 amino acids. Trimming removed 2 bases from V and 4 bases from J; junction bases left unmatched: 9. Germline V gene sequence: CDR1 SGHNT, CDR2 YYREEE (reference sequence). Written as DNA, the CDR3 is TGTGCCAGCAGCTTATGGCCACCGGGACAGAAAAACATTCAGTACTTC. It translates to CASSLWPPGQKNIQYF.

This clone was seen once. The genes are TRBV19 and TRBJ2-1, with 9 bases that match TRBD1. CDR1 and CDR2 from the germline V gene are LNHDA and SQIVND (reference sequence). The CDR3 is 15 residues long. The trim removed 8 bases at V and 2 bases at J, leaving 7 bases unmatched. The DNA of the CDR3 is TGTGCCAGTCATCCGGGACAGGGAGCCTACAATGAGCAGTTCTTC. Translating it yields CASHPGQGAYNEQFF.

This clone appeared once. The chain couples TRBV30 to TRBJ1-5; D is perhaps TRBD1 (5 bases). With 2 bases removed from V and 5 bases from J, the gap between germline ends came to 10 bases. The CDR3 runs to 13 residues. The germline V gene encodes CDR1 GTSNPN and CDR2 SVGIG (reference sequence). The CDR3 region is CAWSMGEDQPQHF. In nucleotides, the CDR3 is TGTGCCTGGAGTATGGGGGAGGATCAGCCCCAGCATTTT.

The chain carries TRBV11-2 and TRBJ2-3; TRBD1 might be the D (6 bases). Trimming left V 4 bases short and J 0 bases short, with 14 bases between. There are 16 residues in the CDR3. Germline-derived CDR1 and CDR2 are SGHAT and FQNNGV. The chain's CDR3 is CASSSLGTRSTDTQYF. The CDR3 bases are TGTGCCAGCAGCTCACTCGGGACACGGAGCACAGATACGCAGTATTTT.

The J gene is TRBJ1-5, the V gene TRBV6-5; maybe TRBD1 (6 bases). Trimming left V 7 bases short and J 4 bases short, with 14 bases between. CDR1 is MNHEY and CDR2 is SVGAGI in the germline V gene. This CDR3 is built from 14 residues. The CDR3 DNA sequence: TGTGCCAGCAAGGGAGGGGGTGGGAATCAGCCCCAGCATTTT. Its protein product is CASKGGGGNQPQHF.